The entry below describes one T cell receptor (beta chain). What it binds is not known. This sample was taken from a study of cytomegalovirus exposure and HLA in healthy donors. General observations from the study: Cytomegalovirus-associated TCR beta chains were listed, numbering some 170.

In the PCR, 60 Vbeta and 13 Jbeta primers were used. Data came from immunoSEQ multiplex PCR; TCRdb stores just in-frame clones and leaves some out. The table shows about 140,000 clones, with more than 60% occurring only once. CDR1 is SGHDN, CDR2 FVKESK, per germline. The V gene end was trimmed by 3 bases and the J gene end by 3 bases; junction bases not matched to a gene: 5. This CDR3 has 16 residues. The sequence was collected from a male donor in good health and CMV-seronegative. The sequenced material came from PBMCs. The chain employs TRBV14 and TRBJ2-3, with 11 bases that match TRBD2. CDR3 sequence reads: CASSQNSGGVTDTQYF. The CDR3 region has the DNA TGTGCCAGCAGCCAGAATAGCGGGGGGGTTACAGATACGCAGTATTTT.